The 23 T cell receptor beta chains given below trace back to one sample, sequenced in a study of draining lymph node invasion in breast cancer. TCRdb re-derived calls from the bulk RNA-seq reads in MiXCR, one entry per CDR3 protein. Among some 1,200 distinct CDR3 sequences listed, around 59% were seen once. Cells sorted as CD4+ CD45RA- CD25high were taken as memory regulatory T cells. Specimen: sorted memory Tregs from a lymph node. All receptors come from a female donor with luminal breast cancer.

The rearrangement links TRBV5-4 to TRBJ2-2, with 13 bases matching TRBD2. J lost 6 bases, V lost 5 bases, and 4 bases had no gene match. Looked up from germline, CDR1 is SGHNT and CDR2 is YYREEE (reference sequence). The CDR3 is 15 amino acids. CDR3 nucleotide sequence: TGTGCCAGCAGGCCGGGACTAGCGGGGTCCGGGGAGCTGTTTTTT. It translates to CASRPGLAGSGELFF. Full variable domain (rest looked up from reference TRBV5-4 and TRBJ2-2): ETGVTQSPTHLIKTRGQQVTLRCSSQSGHNTVSWYQQALGQGPQFIFQYYREEENGRGNFPPRFSGLQFPNYSSELNVNALELDDSALYLCASRPGLAGSGELFFGEGSRLTVL.

J is TRBJ2-7 and V is TRBV27, with 8 bases that match TRBD1. The trim removed 3 bases at V and 5 bases at J, leaving 3 bases unmatched. The CDR3 is made up of 13 amino acids. Germline CDR1 MNHEY, CDR2 SMNVEV (reference sequence). CDR3 in amino acids: CASSFTGGHEQYF. The DNA of the CDR3 is TGTGCCAGCAGTTTTACAGGGGGTCACGAGCAGTACTTC.

The V call is TRBV6-1, the J call TRBJ1-3, with 9 bases that match TRBD1. J lost 7 bases, V lost 5 bases, and 12 bases had no gene match. CDR1 MNHNS and CDR2 SASEGT come from the germline V gene. The CDR3 contains 16 residues. CDR3 sequence (DNA): TGTGCCAGCAGTCTGCCCGGGACAGGGTCAAGTAACACCATATATTTT. Translated, it gives CASSLPGTGSSNTIYF.

The rearrangement uses TRBV25-1 and TRBJ2-3; 9 bases fit TRBD1. The trim removed 6 bases at V and 1 base at J, leaving 8 bases unmatched. Germline V gene data show CDR1 as MGHDK and CDR2 as SYGVNS. The CDR3 spans 16 residues. The CDR3 DNA reads TGTGCCAGCAGCCTAACAGGGGGCGGTGGCACAGATACGCAGTATTTT. Protein sequence: CASSLTGGGGTDTQYF.

The CDR3 DNA sequence: TGTGCTAGTGGTTACAGCTCGCAGCCCCAGCATTTT. It is translated as CASGYSSQPQHF. The V gene is TRBV12-5, the J gene TRBJ1-5; D remains unclear. Per the germline V gene, CDR1 is LGHNT and CDR2 is FRNRAP. The CDR3 length is 12 residues. V was trimmed by 4 bases and J by 7 bases, leaving 8 bases between them.

The CDR3 here is CASSPGDRWDNEQFF. The CDR3 DNA reads as TGCGCCAGCAGCCCTGGGGACAGGTGGGACAATGAGCAGTTCTTC. The rearrangement uses TRBV5-1 and TRBJ2-1; 8 bases align to TRBD1. CDR3 length: 15 residues. Germline loops: CDR1 SGHRS, CDR2 YFSETQ. The V and J ends lost 4 bases and 5 bases, in that order; junction bases with no gene match: 8.

This clonotype was counted between two and nine times. This sequence joins TRBV5-1 and TRBJ1-5; possible D gene TRBD1, 5 bases. The CDR3 covers 13 residues. The V and J ends lost 0 bases and 5 bases respectively, with 6 bases between them. Germline CDR1 reads SGHRS; CDR2 reads YFSETQ. For the CDR3, the DNA is TGCGCCAGCAGCTTGGCCAGGGATCAGCCCCAGCATTTT. As protein: CASSLARDQPQHF.

The CDR3: CASSRTSGDFSDTQYF. The CDR3 coding sequence is TGTGCCAGTAGTCGGACTAGCGGGGATTTCTCAGATACGCAGTATTTT. The J gene is TRBJ2-3, the V gene TRBV19; the match to TRBD2 covers 12 bases. CDR1 LNHDA and CDR2 SQIVND come from the germline V gene (reference sequence). The J segment lost 4 bases and the V segment lost 5 bases, leaving 7 bases of the junction unmatched. This CDR3 comprises 16 residues.

V is TRBV5-6 and J is TRBJ2-4; no clear D gene. The CDR3 loop spans 14 amino acids. Trimming removed 4 bases from V and 6 bases from J, with 14 bases in between. The germline gives CDR1 SGHDT, CDR2 YYEEEE. Here the CDR3 reads CASSNPGRSNIQYF. CDR3 bases: TGTGCCAGCAGCAACCCCGGCAGGTCAAACATTCAGTACTTC.

V and J are TRBV5-1 and TRBJ2-2; D might be TRBD1 (5 bases). Trimming removed 6 bases from V and 4 bases from J, with 10 bases in between. The CDR3 runs to 13 residues. Germline CDR1 reads SGHRS; CDR2 reads YFSETQ. CDR3 in DNA: TGCGCCAGCATACCAACAGGCACCGGGGAGCTGTTTTTT. Its protein is CASIPTGTGELFF.

This clonotype has more than one count but fewer than ten. The rearrangement joins TRBV7-2 to TRBJ2-2; D might be TRBD2 (6 bases). The V gene's germline CDR1 is SGHTA and CDR2 FQGNSA. V was pared by 3 bases and J by 1 base, with 12 bases between. The CDR3 sequence is 16 residues long. The CDR3 sequence is CASSFGVGGNTGELFF. The CDR3 region has the DNA TGTGCCAGCAGCTTCGGGGTCGGGGGGAACACCGGGGAGCTGTTTTTT.

This clonotype was counted only a few times. V is TRBV25-1 and J is TRBJ1-1; D is uncertain. Trimming stripped 1 base from V and 1 base from J, with 7 bases between. This CDR3 is built from 14 residues. From germline, CDR1 is MGHDK and CDR2 SYGVNS. In DNA form, the CDR3 reads TGTGCCAGCAGTGAATTAGACAAGAACACTGAAGCTTTCTTT. Amino acids: CASSELDKNTEAFF. The variable domain in full, with the rest retrieved from reference TRBV25-1 and TRBJ1-1, is EADIYQTPRYLVIGTGKKITLECSQTMGHDKMYWYQQDPGMELHLIHYSYGVNSTEKGDLSSESTVSRIRTEHFPLTLESARPSHTSQYLCASSELDKNTEAFFGQGTRLTVV.

V and J are TRBV4-1 and TRBJ1-1; D remains unclear. Germline lookup yields CDR1 MGHRA and CDR2 YSYEKL. The CDR3 spans 14 residues. V dropped 1 base and J dropped 4 bases, with 10 bases sitting between them. CDR3 in DNA: TGCGCCAGCAGCCAAGCCGGGGTAGGCACTGAAGCTTTCTTT. Its translation is CASSQAGVGTEAFF.

This clonotype has just a few counts. The genes are TRBV4-2 and TRBJ1-4, with D tentatively TRBD1 (5 bases). V dropped 0 bases and J dropped 7 bases, with 15 bases sitting between them. The CDR3 sequence is 16 residues long. Germline CDR1 LGHNA, CDR2 YNFKEQ. The CDR3 spells CASSQDQGQGGEKLFF. The CDR3 nucleotides are TGTGCCAGCAGCCAAGACCAAGGGCAGGGAGGTGAAAAACTGTTTTTT.

The gene calls are TRBV7-2 and TRBJ2-2; 8 bases are a match to TRBD2. The CDR3 sequence is 16 residues long. Germline assignment: CDR1 SGHTA and CDR2 FQGNSA. The J segment lost 4 bases and the V segment lost 5 bases, leaving 9 bases of the junction unmatched. The CDR3 DNA sequence: TGTGCCAGCAGCCTTGTGTCGGCGGGGGGCACCGGGGAGCTGTTTTTT. Its protein is CASSLVSAGGTGELFF.

CDR3 sequence: CASSQGGGLSTDTQYF. DNA of the CDR3: TGTGCCAGCAGCCAAGGTGGGGGACTTAGCACAGATACGCAGTATTTT. The chain combines TRBV4-2 with TRBJ2-3; perhaps TRBD2 as D (6 bases). There are 16 residues in the CDR3. The V end lost 1 base, the J end lost 0 bases, and 11 bases lay between the germline ends. Per germline, CDR1 LGHNA and CDR2 YNFKEQ.

The chain carries TRBV20-1 and TRBJ2-1; 9 nucleotides line up with TRBD2. The ends lost 3 bases at V and 0 bases at J; junction bases unmatched: 15. CDR1 and CDR2 (germline): DFQATT, SNEGSKA (reference sequence). The CDR3 has 19 residues. The CDR3 sequence is CSARDSGGAVRSSYNEQFF. In nucleotides, the CDR3 is TGCAGTGCTAGGGATAGCGGGGGAGCCGTTAGGAGCTCCTACAATGAGCAGTTCTTC.

In this sample, this clonotype turned up a few times. The J gene is TRBJ1-5, the V gene TRBV6-5; D remains ambiguous. In germline, CDR1 is MNHEY, CDR2 SVGAGI. This CDR3 contains 13 residues. Deletions cut 3 bases from V and 2 bases from J, with 5 bases between. CDR3 bases: TGTGCCAGCAGTTATGTCCGCAATCAGCCCCAGCATTTT. Its translation: CASSYVRNQPQHF.

The V gene is TRBV25-1, the J gene TRBJ2-1; D is uncertain. The CDR3 contains 14 residues. The germline V and J ends were trimmed by 0 bases and 8 bases, with 11 bases remaining between them. From germline, CDR1 is MGHDK and CDR2 SYGVNS. The CDR3 sequence is CASSEYKFSDEQFF. CDR3 DNA sequence: TGTGCCAGCAGTGAATATAAGTTCTCGGATGAGCAGTTCTTC.

This sequence joins TRBV5-1 and TRBJ2-5; 10 bases align to TRBD1. Germline assignment: CDR1 SGHRS and CDR2 YFSETQ. The CDR3 contains 14 residues. Germline trimming cut 3 bases from V and 5 bases from J; bases unmatched to any gene: 4. CDR3 amino acids: CASSSTGGSETQYF. The CDR3 bases are TGCGCCAGCAGCTCGACAGGGGGCAGCGAGACCCAGTACTTC.

The table lists this clonotype with a few counts. The chain carries TRBV18 and TRBJ1-1; 7 nucleotides agree with TRBD1. Germline CDR1 is KGHSH and CDR2 is LQKENI. The CDR3 runs 15 residues. The V and J ends lost 3 bases and 4 bases, in that order; junction bases with no gene match: 8. The CDR3 DNA follows: TGTGCCAGCTCACCCCCCCCGCAGGGGGGCACTGAAGCTTTCTTT. It translates to CASSPPPQGGTEAFF.

The rearrangement uses TRBV13 and TRBJ2-1; 9 bases align to TRBD2. The CDR3 runs 17 residues. After removal of 5 bases from V and 8 bases from J, the junction contained 16 bases not matched to a gene. Germline CDR1 and CDR2: PRHDT and FYEKMQ (reference sequence). The CDR3 bases are TGTGCCAGCAGCCCAGGACTGGCGGGGGGGCGTATCGATGAGCAGTTCTTC. As protein: CASSPGLAGGRIDEQFF. The variable domain in full, completed from reference TRBV13 and TRBJ2-1, reads AAGVIQSPRHLIKEKRETATLKCYPIPRHDTVYWYQQGPGQDPQFLISFYEKMQSDKGSIPDRFSAQQFSDYHSELNMSSLELGDSALYFCASSPGLAGGRIDEQFFGPGTRLTVL.

The V and J genes are TRBV18 and TRBJ1-6; D not certain. The germline CDR1 and CDR2 sequences are KGHSH and LQKENI. Trimming removed 2 bases from V and 1 base from J, with 9 bases in between. The CDR3 covers 16 residues. The CDR3 sequence: CASSPSSPSYNSPLHF. The CDR3 DNA reads TGTGCCAGCTCACCATCGAGTCCGTCCTATAATTCACCCCTCCACTTT.